The 5 T cell receptor beta chains in this list originate from one sample, sequenced in a study of CD8+CD57+ T cells in acquired aplastic anemia. It was genomic DNA that served as the template for profiling TCR beta VDJ and CDR3. Each CDR3 protein is one row after TCRdb ran MiXCR on the reads. The sample yields just over 450,000 distinct CDR3 sequences, approximately 33% seen once. Patients included in sequencing had previously demonstrated CD8+CD57+ cell expansion by flow cytometry. Source material: sorted CD4+, CD8+, or CD8+CD57+ T cells (not recorded which) from PBMCs. The receptors derive from a human donor with aplastic anemia.

The chain uses TRBV10-3 and TRBJ1-5; a weak D match, TRBD1 (6 bases). Trimming took 10 bases from V and 2 from J, leaving 18 bases between them. Germline V lookup: CDR1 ENHRY, CDR2 SYGVKD. The CDR3 is 15 amino acids. The CDR3 DNA sequence: TGTGCCAGCAACAACAGGGTTTTAGGCAATCAGCCCCAGCATTTT. Its translation: CASNNRVLGNQPQHF.

V and J are TRBV6-1 and TRBJ2-6; tentatively, D is TRBD1 (5 bases). This CDR3 comprises 14 residues. The V and J ends lost 5 bases and 0 bases respectively, with 5 bases between them. CDR1 and CDR2 from the germline V gene are MNHNS and SASEGT. The CDR3 is CASSTGSGANVLTF. CDR3 nucleotides: TGTGCCAGCAGTACAGGCTCTGGGGCCAACGTCCTGACTTTC.

The chain couples TRBV4-1 to TRBJ2-3; D could derive from TRBD1 or TRBD2 (5 bases each). Trimming took off 4 bases at V and 2 bases at J, with 10 bases between the two ends. Germline V CDR1 and CDR2: MGHRA, YSYEKL. The CDR3 consists of 14 residues. The CDR3 bases are TGCGCCAGCAGCCGAGGGGATGACACAGATACGCAGTATTTT. Translation gives CASSRGDDTDTQYF.

This clonotype has at least ten counts. This sequence joins TRBV2 and TRBJ1-6; TRBD1 matches 8 bases. The germline V gene encodes CDR1 SNHLY and CDR2 FYNNEI. J was trimmed by 7 bases and V by 7 bases; bases with no gene match: 9. The CDR3 sequence is 15 residues long. CDR3 nucleotides: TGTGCCAGCACCCCGCAGGGGGCGCAAAATTCACCCCTCCACTTT. This gives the protein CASTPQGAQNSPLHF.

The genes are TRBV24-1 and TRBJ2-2; 7 nucleotides line up with TRBD1. The CDR3 loop spans 9 amino acids. Germline-derived CDR1 and CDR2 are KGHDR and SFDVKD. V shed 10 bases, J shed 13 bases, and the junction held 2 bases outside the gene matches. The CDR3 nucleotides read TGTGCCACGACAGGGAGGCTGTTTTTT. This sequence encodes CATTGRLFF.